This T cell receptor beta chain is from a study of cytomegalovirus exposure and HLA in healthy donors. General study results and limits: Researchers counted 180 or so TCR beta chains as cytomegalovirus-associated.

TCRdb's table, derived via immunoSEQ multiplex PCR, lists solely in-frame clones and lacks some. The sample records 250,000 or so clones, nearly 90% being singletons. Trimming took 2 bases from V and 0 from J, leaving 10 bases between them. This CDR3 region has 15 residues. The germline CDR1 and CDR2 sequences are ENHRY and SYGVKD. A word on this clone: The antigen is not known.

The sample comprised PBMCs. This clonotype originated in a woman aged 18-29 years in good health and CMV-seronegative. The chain joins TRBV10-3 to TRBJ1-1; tentative D call: TRBD1 (6 bases). CDR3 in amino acids: CAISENRAVNTEAFF. In DNA form, the CDR3 reads TGTGCCATCAGTGAGAACAGGGCTGTGAACACTGAAGCTTTCTTT.